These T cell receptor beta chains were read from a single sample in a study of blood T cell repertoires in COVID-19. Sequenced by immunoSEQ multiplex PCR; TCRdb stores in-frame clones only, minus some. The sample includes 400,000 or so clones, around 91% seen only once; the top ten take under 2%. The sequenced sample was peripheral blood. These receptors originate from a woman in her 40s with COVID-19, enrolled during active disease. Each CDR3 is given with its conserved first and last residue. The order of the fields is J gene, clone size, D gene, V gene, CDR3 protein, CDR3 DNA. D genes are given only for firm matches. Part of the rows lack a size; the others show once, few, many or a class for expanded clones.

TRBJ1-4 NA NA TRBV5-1 CASSSGRGESEKLFF TGCGCCAGCAGCTCCGGTCGGGGGGAAAGTGAAAAACTGTTTTTT
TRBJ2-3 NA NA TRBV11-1 CASSRLRTDPDTQYF TGTGCCAGCAGCCGGCTGCGGACAGACCCAGATACGCAGTATTTT
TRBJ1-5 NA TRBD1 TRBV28 CASRPGDRNNQPQHF TGTGCCAGTCGCCCTGGGGACAGAAACAATCAGCCCCAGCATTTT
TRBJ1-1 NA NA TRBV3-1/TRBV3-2 CASSPYIPGGLNTEAFF TGTGCCAGCAGCCCCTATATCCCCGGAGGCTTGAACACTGAAGCTTTCTTT
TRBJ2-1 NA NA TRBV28 CASSLLVEQFF TGTGCCAGCAGCCTACTGGTTGAGCAGTTCTTC
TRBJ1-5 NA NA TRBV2 CASRGGYSNQPQHF TGTGCCAGCCGAGGGGGATATAGCAATCAGCCCCAGCATTTT
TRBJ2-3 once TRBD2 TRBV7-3 CASSLAGGIDTQYF TGTGCCAGCAGCCTAGCGGGGGGGATAGATACGCAGTATTTT
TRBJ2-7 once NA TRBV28 CASSFGGSYEQYF TGTGCCAGCAGTTTTGGCGGATCCTACGAGCAGTACTTC
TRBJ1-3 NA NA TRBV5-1 CASSRTLVDTIYF TGCGCCAGCAGCCGGACTTTGGTGGACACCATATATTTT
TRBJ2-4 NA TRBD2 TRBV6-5 CASGGETKNIQYF TGTGCCAGCGGGGGGGAAACCAAAAACATTCAGTACTTC
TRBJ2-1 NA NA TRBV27 CASSFSTASSYNEQFF TGTGCCAGCAGTTTTAGTACCGCGAGCTCCTACAATGAGCAGTTCTTC
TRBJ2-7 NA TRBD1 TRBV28 CASRGQGSNYEQYF TGTGCCAGCAGAGGACAGGGATCTAACTACGAGCAGTACTTC
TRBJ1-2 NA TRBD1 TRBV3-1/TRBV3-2 CASSQTFRGTVSTF TGTGCCAGCAGCCAAACCTTCCGCGGGACAGTCTCCACCTTC
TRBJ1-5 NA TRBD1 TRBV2 CASSDTLRGQAFNQPQHF TGTGCCAGCAGTGACACTTTACGGGGACAGGCCTTCAATCAGCCCCAGCATTTT
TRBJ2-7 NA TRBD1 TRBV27 CASSLLGQGAYEQYF TGTGCCAGCAGTTTATTGGGACAGGGCGCCTACGAGCAGTACTTC
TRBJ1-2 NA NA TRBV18 CASSLNTGFNYGYAF TGTGCCAGCTCACTTAATACAGGGTTTAACTATGGCTACGCCTTC
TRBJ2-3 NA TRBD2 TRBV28 CASSVTSGRSLATDTQYF TGTGCCAGCAGTGTGACTAGCGGGAGGTCCCTAGCTACAGATACGCAGTATTTT
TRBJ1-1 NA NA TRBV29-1 CSVRAGMATEAFF TGCAGCGTTCGGGCAGGGATGGCAACTGAAGCTTTCTTT
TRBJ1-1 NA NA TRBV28 CASSTNTEAFF TGTGCCAGCAGTACAAACACTGAAGCTTTCTTT
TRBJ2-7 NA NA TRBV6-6 CASSRQVTYEQYF TGTGCCAGCAGCCGACAGGTTACCTACGAGCAGTACTTC
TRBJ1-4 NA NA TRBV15 CATSRDRGYEKLFF TGTGCCACCAGCAGAGATCGAGGGTACGAAAAACTGTTTTTT
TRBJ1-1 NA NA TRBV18 CASSSGMNTEAFF TGTGCCAGCTCCTCCGGGATGAACACTGAAGCTTTCTTT
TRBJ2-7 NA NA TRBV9 CASSVDPAYEQYF TGTGCCAGCAGCGTAGATCCCGCCTACGAGCAGTACTTC
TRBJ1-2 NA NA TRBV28 CASSPVQNYGYTF TGTGCCAGCAGCCCGGTCCAAAACTATGGCTACACCTTC
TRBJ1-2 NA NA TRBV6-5 CASGSWGGNYGYTF TGTGCCAGCGGTTCCTGGGGGGGTAACTATGGCTACACCTTC
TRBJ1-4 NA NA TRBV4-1 CASSQDLRAANEKLFF TGCGCCAGCAGCCAAGATTTGAGGGCGGCTAATGAAAAACTGTTTTTT
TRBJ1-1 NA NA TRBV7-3 CASSLMSGGNTEAFF TGTGCCAGCAGCCTGATGTCCGGGGGGAACACTGAAGCTTTCTTT
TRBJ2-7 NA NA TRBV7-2 CASSGGVRSPYYEQYF TGTGCCAGCAGCGGAGGTGTCAGATCCCCCTACTACGAGCAGTACTTC
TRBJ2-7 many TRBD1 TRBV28 CASSSTGGHYEQYF TGTGCCAGCAGTTCGACAGGGGGCCACTACGAGCAGTACTTC
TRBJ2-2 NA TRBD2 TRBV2 CASSGTSGTGELFF TGTGCCAGCAGTGGTACTAGCGGCACCGGGGAGCTGTTTTTT
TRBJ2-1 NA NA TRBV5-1 CASSLDYSYNEQFF TGCGCCAGCAGCTTAGACTATTCCTACAATGAGCAGTTCTTC
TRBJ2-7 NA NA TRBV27 CASSLQGKSSYEQYF TGTGCCAGCAGTTTACAGGGCAAGAGCTCCTACGAGCAGTACTTC
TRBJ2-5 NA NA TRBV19 CASSIGRGGGSQETQYF TGTGCCAGTAGTATAGGGCGAGGGGGGGGATCACAAGAGACCCAGTACTTC
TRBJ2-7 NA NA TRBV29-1 CSVVLPSRVDEQYF TGCAGCGTTGTATTACCGTCGAGGGTCGACGAGCAGTACTTC